This entry lists 10 T cell receptor beta chains sequenced from one sample in a study of molecular identifiers for immune sequencing clone quantification. MiXCR was run by TCRdb on the PCR reads, yielding one entry per CDR3 protein. The sample yields more than 250,000 distinct CDR3 sequences, about a fifth seen once. Material for sequencing was naive CD8+ T cells from blood, with Jurkat cell RNA spiked in. Subset meaning: FACS-sorted CD8+CD4-CCR7+CD45RA+ naive T cells. All receptors come from a human donor in good health. Some libraries in this study had Jurkat cell RNA spiked in.

This chain connects TRBV4-3 to TRBJ1-1; D not certain. Trimming took off 7 bases at V and 3 bases at J, with 15 bases between the two ends. The CDR3 runs 14 residues. Germline V gene lookup returns CDR1 LGHNA and CDR2 YSLEER. CDR3 amino acids: CASTSLGQDTEAFF. CDR3 bases: TGCGCCAGCACCTCACTTGGGCAGGACACTGAAGCTTTCTTT.

This chain uses TRBV30 with TRBJ2-7, with 10 positions matching TRBD1. J was trimmed by 6 bases and V by 0 bases; bases with no gene match: 2. The V gene's germline CDR1 is GTSNPN and CDR2 SVGIG (reference sequence). The CDR3 extends over 13 amino acids. The CDR3 DNA is TGTGCCTGGAGTGTTGGGACAGGGGTCGAGCAGTACTTC. This encodes CAWSVGTGVEQYF.

This clonotype was detected ten times or more. The chain carries TRBV6-5 and TRBJ2-5, with 7 bases identical to TRBD1. Trimming took 4 bases from V and 0 from J; bases not matched to a gene: 8. This CDR3 region has 16 residues. Germline loops: CDR1 MNHEY, CDR2 SVGAGI. CDR3 coding DNA: TGTGCCAGCAGTTCCAGACAGGGAAAGTACCAAGAGACCCAGTACTTC. Amino acid sequence: CASSSRQGKYQETQYF.

At least ten counts were recorded for this clonotype. The J gene is TRBJ2-5, the V gene TRBV29-1; 12 bases align to TRBD1. CDR3 length: 15 amino acids. Germline V gene sequence: CDR1 SQVTM, CDR2 ANQGSEA. V trimming: 3 bases; J trimming: 1 base; junction bases outside the gene matches: 3. This CDR3 is CSVDGTGGPQETQYF. CDR3 nucleotides: TGCAGCGTTGATGGGACAGGGGGCCCCCAAGAGACCCAGTACTTC.

This clonotype was counted ten times or more. This chain links TRBV3-1 with TRBJ1-5; 8 positions agree with TRBD1. CDR3 length equals 14 residues. Germline CDR1 and CDR2: LGHDT and YNNKEL (reference sequence). After removal of 0 bases from V and 7 bases from J, the junction contained 2 bases not matched to a gene. The CDR3 protein is CASSQDDRGQPQHF. In DNA form, the CDR3 reads TGTGCCAGCAGCCAAGACGACAGGGGCCAGCCCCAGCATTTT.

This clonotype has a count of ten or more. The chain carries TRBV19 and TRBJ2-7, with 10 bases aligning to TRBD1. The ends lost 3 bases at V and 3 bases at J; junction bases unmatched: 2. The CDR3 is 14 residues long. The germline V gene has CDR1 LNHDA and CDR2 SQIVND (reference sequence). The CDR3 DNA reads TGTGCCAGTAGTATTGGGACAGGGGACTACGAGCAGTACTTC. It yields the protein CASSIGTGDYEQYF.

This clonotype came up a few times. This chain uses TRBV19 with TRBJ1-4; no clear D. Trimming cost V 3 bases and J 2 bases, with 7 bases left between them. Germline V gene data show CDR1 as LNHDA and CDR2 as SQIVND (reference sequence). The CDR3 sequence is 14 residues long. CDR3 loop: CASSIGVTNEKLFF. The CDR3 nucleotides are TGTGCCAGTAGTATCGGAGTTACTAATGAAAAACTGTTTTTT.

In its sample, this clonotype was seen many times. V gene TRBV7-9 combines with J gene TRBJ1-2, with 8 positions matching TRBD1. Looked up from germline, CDR1 is SEHNR and CDR2 is FQNEAQ (reference sequence). The CDR3 runs 15 residues. V was pared by 5 bases and J by 4 bases, with 9 bases of the junction left unmatched. In nucleotides, the CDR3 is TGTGCCAGCAGCCAAGGACAGGGTTCGGCCTATGGCTACACCTTC. Its protein is CASSQGQGSAYGYTF.

Only one count was recorded for this clonotype. This may come from a read error, since a much larger clone is one base off. The chain couples TRBV7-9 to TRBJ2-2; D uncertain. The V gene lost 5 bases and the J gene lost 4 bases, with 5 bases spanning the gap. This CDR3 contains 12 residues. Germline V CDR1 and CDR2: SEHNR, FQNEAQ (reference sequence). The CDR3 is CASSPPTGELFF. CDR3 in DNA: TGTGCCAGCAGCCCACCCACCGGGGAGCTGTTTTTT. Looking up the rest from reference TRBV7-9 and TRBJ2-2 gives the full variable domain: DTGVSQNPRHKITKRGQNVTFRCDPISEHNRLYWYRQTLGQGPEFLTYFQNEAQLEKSRLLSDRFSAERPKGSFSTLEIQRTEQGDSAMYLCASSPPTGELFFGEGSRLTVL.

This clonotype was counted at least ten times. The CDR3 nucleotides are TGTGCCAGCAGCCTCCAGGGGGGCGCGCTCACAGATACGCAGTATTTT. Its protein is CASSLQGGALTDTQYF. The chain employs TRBV9 and TRBJ2-3, with D possibly TRBD1 on 7 matching bases. The CDR3 totals 16 residues. Trimming removed 4 bases at V and 2 bases at J, with 17 bases between. Germline V gene data show CDR1 as SGDLS and CDR2 as YYNGEE.